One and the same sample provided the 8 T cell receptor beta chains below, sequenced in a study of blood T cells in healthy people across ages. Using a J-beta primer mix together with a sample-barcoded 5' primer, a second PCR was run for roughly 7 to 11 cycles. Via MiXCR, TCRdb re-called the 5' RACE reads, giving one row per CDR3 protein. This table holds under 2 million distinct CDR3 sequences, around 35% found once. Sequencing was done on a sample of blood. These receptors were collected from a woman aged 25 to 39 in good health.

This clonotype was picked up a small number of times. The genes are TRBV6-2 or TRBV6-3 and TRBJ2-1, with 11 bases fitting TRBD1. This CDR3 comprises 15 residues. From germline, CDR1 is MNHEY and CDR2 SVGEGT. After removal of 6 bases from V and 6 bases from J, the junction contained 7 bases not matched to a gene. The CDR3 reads CASSSAGTGGNEQFF. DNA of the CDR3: TGTGCCAGCAGCTCCGCCGGGACAGGGGGCAATGAGCAGTTCTTC.

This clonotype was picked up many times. The CDR3 DNA follows: TGTGCCAGCAGCTTAGAACTGAATGAGCAGTTCTTC. It encodes CASSLELNEQFF. J is TRBJ2-1 and V is TRBV7-9; D is unclear. CDR3 length: 12 residues. Between the trimmed V and J ends, which lost 1 base and 7 bases, there was a span of 5 bases. CDR1 and CDR2 from the germline V gene are SEHNR and FQNEAQ (reference sequence). Complete variable domain (other parts from reference TRBV7-9 and TRBJ2-1): DTGVSQNPRHKITKRGQNVTFRCDPISEHNRLYWYRQTLGQGPEFLTYFQNEAQLEKSRLLSDRFSAERPKGSFSTLEIQRTEQGDSAMYLCASSLELNEQFFGPGTRLTVL.

The CDR3 reads CASTRQGPREQYF. The CDR3 DNA follows: TGTGCCAGCACCAGACAGGGGCCAAGAGAGCAGTACTTC. The V gene is TRBV6-5, the J gene TRBJ2-7; 8 bases agree with TRBD1. CDR3 size: 13 residues. Unmatched junction bases numbered 9, after V lost 7 bases and J lost 7 bases. The germline CDR1 and CDR2 sequences are MNHEY and SVGAGI.

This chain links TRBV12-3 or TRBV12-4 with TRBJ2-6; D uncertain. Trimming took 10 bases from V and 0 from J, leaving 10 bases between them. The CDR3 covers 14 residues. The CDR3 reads CATERISGANVLTF. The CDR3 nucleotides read TGTGCCACTGAGAGAATCTCTGGGGCCAACGTCCTGACTTTC.

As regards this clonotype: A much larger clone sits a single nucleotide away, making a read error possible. CDR3 DNA: TGTGCCAGCAGCTCAGGTCCCACCAACTCCTACAATGAGCAGTTCTTC. It specifies CASSSGPTNSYNEQFF. This rearrangement joins TRBV7-2 to TRBJ2-1; D is unresolved. This CDR3 contains 16 residues. Germline V gene data show CDR1 as SGHTA and CDR2 as FQGNSA. The V and J ends lost 4 bases and 0 bases respectively, with 13 bases between them.

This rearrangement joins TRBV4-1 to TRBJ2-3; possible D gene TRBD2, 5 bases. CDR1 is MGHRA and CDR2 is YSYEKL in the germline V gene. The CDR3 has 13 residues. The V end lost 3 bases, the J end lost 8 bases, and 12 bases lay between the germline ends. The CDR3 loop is CASSQEAMCTQYF. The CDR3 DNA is TGCGCCAGCAGCCAGGAGGCTATGTGTACGCAGTATTTT.

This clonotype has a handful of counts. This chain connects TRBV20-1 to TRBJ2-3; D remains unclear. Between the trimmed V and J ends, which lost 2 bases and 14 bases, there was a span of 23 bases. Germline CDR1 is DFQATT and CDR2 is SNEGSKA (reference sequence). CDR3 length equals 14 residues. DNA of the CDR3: TGCAGTGCTAGATCGATATTATTCGGGCTCAGTCTGTATTTT. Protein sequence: CSARSILFGLSLYF.

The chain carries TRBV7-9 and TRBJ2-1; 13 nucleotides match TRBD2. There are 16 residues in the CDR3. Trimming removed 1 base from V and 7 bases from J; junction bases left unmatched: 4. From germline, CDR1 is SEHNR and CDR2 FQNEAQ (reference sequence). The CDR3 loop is CASSLGTSGSSNEQFF. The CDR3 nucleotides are TGTGCCAGCAGCTTAGGGACTAGCGGGAGCTCTAATGAGCAGTTCTTC.